Below, one T cell receptor beta chain is given with its context. Assay used: immunoSEQ multiplex PCR; TCRdb lists only in-frame clones, some missing. This table has about 130,000 clones, approximately 89% appearing once. The sample originates from a study of blood T cell repertoires in COVID-19. The CDR3 extends over 14 amino acids. Trimming took 11 bases from V and 1 from J, leaving 15 bases between them. In germline, CDR1 is MDHEN, CDR2 SYDVKM. The rearrangement links TRBV28 to TRBJ2-1; the D gene is possibly TRBD2 (6 bases). This sequence was found in a man in his fifties or sixties with acute or convalescent COVID-19. Sequenced: peripheral blood. The CDR3 nucleotides are TGTGCCTCGGGACTCCCTATATCCTACAATGAGCAGTTCTTC. Translated: CASGLPISYNEQFF. The full variable domain, rest sourced from reference TRBV28 and TRBJ2-1, is DVKVTQSSRYLVKRTGEKVFLECVQDMDHENMFWYRQDPGLGLRLIYFSYDVKMKEKGDIPEGYSVSREKKERFSLILESASTNQTSMYLCASGLPISYNEQFFGPGTRLTVL.